This is a list of T cell receptor beta chains from one sample in a study of T cells after posttransplantation cyclophosphamide. The assay was immunoSEQ multiplex PCR, and TCRdb's table has in-frame clones only and misses some. This table has around 17,000 clones, roughly 92% appearing once. The source was CD4+ T cells sorted from blood, collected after allogeneic stem cell transplant with posttransplant cyclophosphamide. The receptors derive from a male patient between 60 and 69 years old who received an allogeneic stem cell transplant from a related donor and was CMV-positive. Some T cells may be transferred from the graft donor. Each CDR3 is given with its conserved first and last residue. The order of the fields is V gene, clone size, CDR3 protein. Part of the rows lack a size; the others show once, few, many or a class for expanded clones.

V gene: TRBV11-2
clone size: NA
CDR3 protein: CASSLGTGNTGELFF

V gene: TRBV7-8
clone size: once
CDR3 protein: CASSLSPRSGLSSYEQYF

V gene: TRBV7-2
clone size: NA
CDR3 protein: CASSLETGTNQPQHF

V gene: TRBV2
clone size: once
CDR3 protein: CASSQGQGNYGYTF

V gene: TRBV7-2
clone size: NA
CDR3 protein: CASSFQGAGETQYF

V gene: TRBV15
clone size: NA
CDR3 protein: CATSRDRQPGQGYSYEQYF

V gene: TRBV7-2
clone size: NA
CDR3 protein: CASSLETGISPLHF

V gene: TRBV7-3
clone size: NA
CDR3 protein: CASSLSGLAGETQYF

V gene: TRBV5-1
clone size: NA
CDR3 protein: CASSFLPGQGTGNEQYF

V gene: TRBV18
clone size: NA
CDR3 protein: CASSPGLAEETQYF

V gene: TRBV18
clone size: few
CDR3 protein: CASSVGPGDAQAFF

V gene: TRBV19
clone size: NA
CDR3 protein: CASSVTGTSVAETQYF

V gene: TRBV2
clone size: NA
CDR3 protein: CASTRGGAQYF

V gene: TRBV4-1
clone size: NA
CDR3 protein: CASSQEGQGNTGELFF

V gene: TRBV5-6
clone size: NA
CDR3 protein: CASSRGTMNTEAFF

V gene: TRBV5-1
clone size: NA
CDR3 protein: CASSPMGADTIYF

V gene: TRBV12-5
clone size: NA
CDR3 protein: CASGLVRGQGWDTGELFF

V gene: TRBV6-5
clone size: NA
CDR3 protein: CASSPGNYGYTF

V gene: TRBV7-9
clone size: NA
CDR3 protein: CASSIRATNEKLFF

V gene: TRBV10-3
clone size: NA
CDR3 protein: CAITRGQGDNEQFF

V gene: TRBV6-1
clone size: NA
CDR3 protein: CASSETSAGGRGYGYTF

V gene: TRBV4-3
clone size: NA
CDR3 protein: CASSQVLAGGPGSGANVLTF

V gene: TRBV4-2
clone size: NA
CDR3 protein: CASSPGQGTLRTNEKLFF

V gene: TRBV5-1
clone size: NA
CDR3 protein: CASRPPEGDNTGELFF

V gene: TRBV19
clone size: once
CDR3 protein: CASNRGGAAYGYTF

V gene: TRBV6-6
clone size: NA
CDR3 protein: CASSFGQGERDIQYF

V gene: TRBV6-5
clone size: NA
CDR3 protein: CASRLQLDTGELFF

V gene: TRBV7-6
clone size: NA
CDR3 protein: CASSLRGASEQFF

V gene: TRBV7-6
clone size: once
CDR3 protein: CASSFTRGSPSGANVLTF

V gene: TRBV6-5
clone size: NA
CDR3 protein: CASSSGGGGSTDTQYF

V gene: TRBV5-1
clone size: NA
CDR3 protein: CASSLGSSGYNEQFF

V gene: TRBV6-5
clone size: NA
CDR3 protein: CASRRTGTSGNTIYF

V gene: TRBV19
clone size: NA
CDR3 protein: CASSMQQGFGTEAFF

V gene: TRBV21-1
clone size: NA
CDR3 protein: CASSNQGRPNTGELFF

V gene: TRBV30
clone size: NA
CDR3 protein: CAWSSGTQETQYF

V gene: TRBV5-1
clone size: NA
CDR3 protein: CASSKAGGDYEQYF

V gene: TRBV7-9
clone size: NA
CDR3 protein: CASSLKGGFSEAFF

V gene: TRBV4-3
clone size: NA
CDR3 protein: CASSQVPLSGNTIYF

V gene: TRBV10-1
clone size: NA
CDR3 protein: CASSPTGGADGYTF

V gene: TRBV15
clone size: NA
CDR3 protein: CATAQRGFEAFF

V gene: TRBV10-2
clone size: NA
CDR3 protein: CASSEPGGGNYGYTF

V gene: TRBV7-8
clone size: NA
CDR3 protein: CASSLGTGGGQPQHF

V gene: TRBV4-1
clone size: NA
CDR3 protein: CASSQEPYGRSYEQYF

V gene: TRBV5-8
clone size: NA
CDR3 protein: CASRGQGVSGYTF

V gene: TRBV7-2
clone size: NA
CDR3 protein: CASSPTPGVNYGYTF

V gene: TRBV9
clone size: NA
CDR3 protein: CASSVRGGASYEQYF

V gene: TRBV4-2
clone size: NA
CDR3 protein: CASSQEMESSGGPSDTQYF

V gene: TRBV4-1
clone size: once
CDR3 protein: CASSQATGVVTYNEQFF

V gene: TRBV6-1
clone size: NA
CDR3 protein: CASSPREGRVTEAFF

V gene: TRBV4-2
clone size: NA
CDR3 protein: CASSRAVGGGSGETQYF

V gene: TRBV5-1
clone size: NA
CDR3 protein: CASSRDRDPAEAFF

V gene: TRBV7-2
clone size: NA
CDR3 protein: CASSLTSANNEQFF

V gene: TRBV4-3
clone size: NA
CDR3 protein: CASSQGGGTVTNYGYTF

V gene: TRBV7-3
clone size: NA
CDR3 protein: CASSRQGLAMETQYF

V gene: TRBV19
clone size: NA
CDR3 protein: CATNRAGQGDYGYTF

V gene: TRBV6-1
clone size: NA
CDR3 protein: CASSEYESWTSRDEQFF